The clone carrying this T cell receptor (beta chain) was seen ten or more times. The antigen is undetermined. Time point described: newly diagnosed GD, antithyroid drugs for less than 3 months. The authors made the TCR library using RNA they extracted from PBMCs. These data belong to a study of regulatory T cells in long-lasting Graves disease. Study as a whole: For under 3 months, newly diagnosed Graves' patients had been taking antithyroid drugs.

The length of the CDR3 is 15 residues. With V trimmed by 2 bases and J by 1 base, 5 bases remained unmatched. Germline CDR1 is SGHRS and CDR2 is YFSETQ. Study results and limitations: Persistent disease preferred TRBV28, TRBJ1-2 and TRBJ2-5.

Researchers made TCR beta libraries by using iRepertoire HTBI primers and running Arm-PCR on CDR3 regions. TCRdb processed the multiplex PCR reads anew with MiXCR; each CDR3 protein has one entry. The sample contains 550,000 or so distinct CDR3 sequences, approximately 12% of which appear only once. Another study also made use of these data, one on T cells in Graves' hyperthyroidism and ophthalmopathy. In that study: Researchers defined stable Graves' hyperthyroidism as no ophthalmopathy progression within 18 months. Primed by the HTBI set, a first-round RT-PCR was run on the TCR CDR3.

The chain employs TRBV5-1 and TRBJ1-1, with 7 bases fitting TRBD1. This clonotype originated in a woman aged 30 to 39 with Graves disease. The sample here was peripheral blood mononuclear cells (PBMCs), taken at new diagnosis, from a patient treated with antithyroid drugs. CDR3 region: CASSFFEGANTEAFF. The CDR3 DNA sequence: TGCGCCAGCAGCTTCTTTGAGGGGGCGAACACTGAAGCTTTCTTT.